The rows below give T cell receptor beta chains drawn from one sample of a study of T cells in Graves' hyperthyroidism and ophthalmopathy. In TCRdb, the multiplex PCR reads were re-called with MiXCR into one record per CDR3 protein. The sample includes a few hundred thousand distinct CDR3 sequences, 17% of them seen just once. The sequencing sample was made of blood. These receptors originate from a woman between 45 and 65 years old with Graves' hyperthyroidism. Both conserved end residues are part of each CDR3. A D gene is named only where the DNA matches it firmly. Size tells how often a clone was seen (once, few, many) or the class of an expanded clone, and some rows leave it out.

J gene	D gene	V gene	clone size	CDR3 protein	CDR3 DNA
TRBJ2-1	NA	TRBV7-3	few	CASSQRGREKDEQFF	TGTGCCAGCAGCCAACGGGGGCGGGAGAAGGATGAGCAGTTCTTC
TRBJ2-1	TRBD2	TRBV24-1	NA	CATSDFRGDEQFF	TGTGCCACCAGTGATTTTCGGGGGGATGAGCAGTTCTTC
TRBJ2-1	TRBD2	TRBV11-3	NA	CASSLVRRDYEQFF	TGTGCCAGCAGCTTGGTCCGGAGGGACTACGAGCAGTTCTTC
TRBJ2-1	TRBD2	TRBV7-6	many	CASSPGLAGYSHEQFF	TGTGCCAGCAGCCCGGGACTAGCGGGATATTCGCATGAGCAGTTCTTC
TRBJ2-7	NA	TRBV18	NA	CASSPPSDYEQYF	TGTGCCAGCTCACCACCGTCAGACTACGAGCAGTACTTC
TRBJ2-7	NA	TRBV6-2/TRBV6-3	NA	CASSYGSVTYEQYF	TGTGCCAGCAGTTACGGTAGCGTTACCTACGAGCAGTACTTC
TRBJ1-2	NA	TRBV3-1	many	CASSHSTGGGYTF	TGTGCCAGCAGCCATTCTACAGGAGGCGGCTACACCTTC
TRBJ1-4	NA	TRBV7-9	NA	CASSLGRTLNEKLFF	TGTGCCAGCAGCTTGGGCCGTACCCTTAATGAAAAACTGTTTTTT
TRBJ2-1	TRBD1	TRBV27	many	CASSLSPGGIYNEQFF	TGTGCCAGCAGTTTATCGCCAGGGGGCATCTACAATGAGCAGTTCTTC
TRBJ2-7	NA	TRBV11-2	many	CASSSTGKAYEQYF	TGTGCCAGCAGCTCTACAGGGAAGGCCTACGAGCAGTACTTC
TRBJ2-3	NA	TRBV11-2	NA	CAPLALSTDTQYF	TGTGCCCCGCTTGCCCTGAGCACAGATACGCAGTATTTT
TRBJ1-5	TRBD1	TRBV28	many	CASSTTGAPTQPQHF	TGTGCCAGCAGTACCACAGGGGCCCCCACTCAGCCCCAGCATTTT
TRBJ1-5	NA	TRBV30	NA	CAWRGQGGQEWPQHF	TGTGCCTGGAGGGGACAAGGGGGGCAGGAGTGGCCCCAGCATTTT
TRBJ2-6	NA	TRBV5-1	NA	CASSLGESSGANVLTF	TGCGCCAGCAGCTTGGGGGAGAGCTCTGGGGCCAACGTCCTGACTTTC
TRBJ2-7	NA	TRBV12-3/TRBV12-4	NA	CASSCLDSYEQYF	TGTGCCAGCAGTTGTTTGGACAGCTACGAGCAGTACTTC
TRBJ2-7	TRBD1	TRBV3-1	many	CASSRGTGLSYEQYF	TGTGCCAGCAGCCGAGGGACAGGGTTGTCCTACGAGCAGTACTTC
TRBJ1-1	NA	TRBV10-2	many	CASSEGHTEAFF	TGCGCCAGCAGTGAGGGGCACACTGAAGCTTTCTTT